What follows is one T cell receptor beta chain and its context. What it binds is not known. The source of the sample is a study of cytomegalovirus exposure and HLA in healthy donors. Findings and caveats of the study: Accounts indicate the classifier identified cytomegalovirus status with strong specificity and sensitivity. V- and J-gene trimming of TCR beta was linked (in a later analysis) to a missense DCLRE1C variant. DRB1 had the most TCR associations and HLA-C the fewest, a later analysis found, with rates varying by HLA locus.

Both 60 Vbeta primers and 13 Jbeta primers went into the PCR. Original processing methods: Roughly 11 million shared chains were among some 80 million unique TCR beta chains counted in a later analysis. TCRdb keeps only in-frame clones here, not all; method: immunoSEQ multiplex PCR. The V and J calls and clone size are taken from that table; D and trimming were inferred from the DNA. The sample lists approximately 170,000 clones, roughly 80% seen once, with approximately 2% in the top ten. Germline V gives CDR1 SGHNT, CDR2 YENEEA. The CDR3 sequence is 15 residues long. Deletions cut 4 bases from V and 4 bases from J, with 16 bases between.

The source of this sequence is a human donor in good health. The sample taken for sequencing was PBMCs. The chain joins TRBV11-3 to TRBJ1-2; maybe TRBD1 (5 bases). For the CDR3, the DNA is TGTGCCAGCAGCTCCTCCCTTGGGGGGTCCTATGGCTACACCTTC. Its translation: CASSSSLGGSYGYTF.